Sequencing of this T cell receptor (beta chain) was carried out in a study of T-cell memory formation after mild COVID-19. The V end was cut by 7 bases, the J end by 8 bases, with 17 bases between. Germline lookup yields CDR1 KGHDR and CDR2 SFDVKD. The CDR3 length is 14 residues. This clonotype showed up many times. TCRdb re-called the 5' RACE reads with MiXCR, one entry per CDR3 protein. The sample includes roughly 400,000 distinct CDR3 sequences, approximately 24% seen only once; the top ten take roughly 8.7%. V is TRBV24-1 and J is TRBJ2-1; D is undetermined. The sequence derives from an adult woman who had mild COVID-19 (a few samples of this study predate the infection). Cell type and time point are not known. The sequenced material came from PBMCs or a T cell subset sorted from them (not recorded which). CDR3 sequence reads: CATSGPGRWDEQFF. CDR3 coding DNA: TGTGCCACCAGCGGCCCGGGTCGATGGGATGAGCAGTTCTTC.